This T cell receptor (beta chain) appears in the sequencing data of a study of blood T cell repertoires in COVID-19. Enrolled during active infection, Seattle patients were then followed longitudinally. TCRdb's table, derived via immunoSEQ multiplex PCR, lists solely in-frame clones and lacks some. In the table there are roughly 200,000 clones, under 90% of which are singletons. CDR3 length: 14 residues. V dropped 0 bases and J dropped 2 bases, with 8 bases sitting between them. CDR1 is SGHNT, CDR2 YENEEA, per germline. The TCR was taken from a person between 65 and 79 years old with COVID-19, enrolled during active disease. V is TRBV11-3 and J is TRBJ2-7; D remains unclear. Sequenced input: peripheral blood. The CDR3 region is CASSLDSVTYEQYF. In DNA, the CDR3 is TGTGCCAGCAGCTTAGACAGTGTTACCTACGAGCAGTACTTC.